This record looks at one T cell receptor beta chain sequence and its context. Its antigen is as yet unknown. One end of the junction varies from germline; a read error may be responsible. Germline CDR1 is MNHEY and CDR2 is SVGEGT. The CDR3 sequence is 18 residues long. This entry belongs to a study of T cells after yellow fever vaccination. Template switching by 5'RACE produced TCR cDNA, adding a universal primer site and UMIs. TCRdb used MiXCR to reprocess the 5' RACE reads, holding one entry per CDR3 protein. The table lists some 670,000 distinct CDR3 sequences, about 12% of them singletons. Overall study results and limits: Secondary responses were weaker yet peaked faster, day 5 versus 15. The presence of abundant clonotypes contaminating from the bulk population was possible in FACS-sorted repertoires. A large majority of primary-vaccination clones showed up again after the booster (about 96% CD4, around 90% CD8).

The sample was PBMCs, taken on the day of the yellow fever booster vaccination. The chain recombines TRBV6-2 or TRBV6-3 with TRBJ2-2, with 12 bases aligning to TRBD2. The sequence was collected from a man aged 30-40 years who received the YFV17D yellow fever vaccine. This CDR3 reads CASSYSYGTSGPTGELVF. In DNA, the CDR3 is TGTGCCAGCAGTTACTCCTATGGGACTAGCGGGCCCACCGGGGAGCTGGTTTTT.